The 20 T cell receptor beta chains below were found in one sample sequenced in a study of beta chain features in type 1 diabetes. Isolated RNA was reverse transcribed in full, so expressed TCRB transcripts were sequenced. Libraries were prepared by immunoSEQ multiplex PCR; TCRdb keeps only in-frame clonotypes and omits some of them. There are 200,000 to 250,000 clones in the sample; about 10% occur only once, and around 0.037% lies in the top ten. Sequenced input: naive CD4+ T cells from blood. Every receptor here comes from a woman between 18 and 29 years old in good health.

In this sample, this clone turned up a few times. V and J are TRBV2 and TRBJ2-5, with TRBD2 identical over 7 bases. This CDR3 region has 15 residues. V was clipped by 3 bases and J by 1 base; unmatched bases: 5. Germline V lookup: CDR1 SNHLY, CDR2 FYNNEI. The CDR3 nucleotides read TGTGCCAGCAGTGAGGGCTGGGGGGGCCAAGAGACCCAGTACTTC. Its translation is CASSEGWGGQETQYF.

This clone was counted between two and nine times. The rearrangement joins TRBV19 to TRBJ2-5, with 14 positions matching TRBD2. Germline V gene sequence: CDR1 LNHDA, CDR2 SQIVND (reference sequence). The J segment lost 5 bases and the V segment lost 5 bases, leaving 7 bases of the junction unmatched. The CDR3 runs to 16 residues. CDR3 amino acids: CASSSRLAGGPETQYF. CDR3 coding DNA: TGTGCCAGTAGTTCACGACTAGCGGGAGGGCCGGAGACCCAGTACTTC.

The chain uses TRBV5-6 and TRBJ2-1; D might be TRBD1 (5 bases). Trimming removed 3 bases from V and 10 bases from J, with 14 bases in between. The CDR3 covers 13 residues. CDR1 and CDR2 from the germline V gene are SGHDT and YYEEEE. The CDR3 protein is CASSSNSGMEQFF. The CDR3 DNA is TGTGCCAGCAGCTCTAACTCAGGGATGGAGCAGTTCTTC.

The gene calls are TRBV7-2 and TRBJ2-7, with TRBD2 matching 9 bases. Germline-derived CDR1 and CDR2 are SGHTA and FQGNSA. J lost 2 bases, V lost 5 bases, and 7 bases had no gene match. CDR3 length equals 15 residues. The CDR3 bases are TGTGCCAGCAGCCCGACTAGCGGACCCACCTACGAGCAGTACTTC. The encoded protein is CASSPTSGPTYEQYF.

V and J are TRBV7-2 and TRBJ2-1, with 8 bases that match TRBD2. Germline loops: CDR1 SGHTA, CDR2 FQGNSA. The CDR3 totals 14 residues. V shed 2 bases and J 9 bases; nucleotides not matched to a gene: 6. The chain's CDR3 is CASSLTAGGVEQFF. In DNA, the CDR3 is TGTGCCAGCAGCTTAACGGCGGGAGGAGTTGAGCAGTTCTTC.

This clone was found a few times. The chain joins TRBV6-1 to TRBJ2-7; TRBD1 matches 9 bases. Germline CDR1 reads MNHNS; CDR2 reads SASEGT. The CDR3 consists of 14 residues. The ends lost 5 bases at V and 5 bases at J; junction bases unmatched: 7. CDR3 protein: CASSTQGAKDEQYF. The DNA of the CDR3 is TGTGCCAGCAGTACACAGGGGGCAAAGGACGAGCAGTACTTC.

This clone was seen a handful of times. The V gene is TRBV2, the J gene TRBJ1-6; 11 bases align to TRBD1. J lost 7 bases, V lost 7 bases, and 6 bases had no gene match. Germline CDR1 reads SNHLY; CDR2 reads FYNNEI. The length of the CDR3 is 15 residues. CDR3 residues: CASIWTGGRNSPLHF. In DNA form, the CDR3 reads TGTGCCAGCATCTGGACAGGGGGCCGAAATTCACCCCTCCACTTT.

This clone was found a few times. In nucleotides, the CDR3 is TGTGCCAGCAGCTTGGTGGCAGGGGGCACCGGGGAGCTGTTTTTT. This translates into CASSLVAGGTGELFF. This chain links TRBV5-6 with TRBJ2-2; 7 nucleotides agree with TRBD1. Trimming at V came to 0 bases and at J to 4 bases, leaving 3 bases not matched to a gene. CDR3 length: 15 residues. Germline CDR1 SGHDT, CDR2 YYEEEE.

This clone turned up a few times. The rearrangement links TRBV19 to TRBJ2-2; weak D call: TRBD1 (6 bases). Germline V gene sequence: CDR1 LNHDA, CDR2 SQIVND (reference sequence). V was trimmed by 8 bases and J by 4 bases, leaving 14 bases between them. The CDR3 is 14 amino acids. CDR3 sequence: CASSALGATGELFF. The DNA for the CDR3 is TGTGCCAGTTCCGCTTTGGGGGCCACCGGGGAGCTGTTTTTT.

This clone has only a few counts. The J gene is TRBJ1-1, the V gene TRBV18, with TRBD1 as a possible D gene (5 bases). CDR3 length: 12 amino acids. V was pared by 2 bases and J by 7 bases, with 8 bases between. In germline, CDR1 is KGHSH, CDR2 LQKENI. The CDR3 sequence: CASSPLRGEAFF. CDR3 nucleotides: TGTGCCAGCTCACCATTAAGGGGTGAAGCTTTCTTT.

The chain couples TRBV9 to TRBJ1-1; D not resolved. The CDR3 has 13 amino acids. V was shortened by 2 bases and J by 4 bases, with 9 bases between the two germline ends. Germline CDR1 is SGDLS and CDR2 is YYNGEE. DNA of the CDR3: TGTGCCAGCAGCGTCGGAGGGAGCACTGAAGCTTTCTTT. This encodes CASSVGGSTEAFF.

The table lists this clone with a few counts. As DNA, the CDR3 is TGTGCCAGCAGAGACGACAGGCTTTCCTACGAGCAGTACTTC. This translates into CASRDDRLSYEQYF. V is TRBV2 and J is TRBJ2-7; possibly TRBD1 for D (6 bases). Germline-derived CDR1 and CDR2 are SNHLY and FYNNEI. Trimming took 6 bases from V and 1 from J, leaving 13 bases between them. This CDR3 is built from 14 residues.

This clone was counted a few times. The chain carries TRBV5-1 and TRBJ2-1; D may be TRBD2 (5 bases). The CDR3 loop spans 16 amino acids. The germline gives CDR1 SGHRS, CDR2 YFSETQ. V lost 4 bases to trimming and J lost 9 bases, with 23 bases between them. The CDR3 DNA sequence: TGCGCCAGCAGCCCCGGGGATATGGGCTCCTGGGCTGAGCAGTTCTTC. Residues: CASSPGDMGSWAEQFF.

The sample holds a few counts of this clone. The V and J genes are TRBV18 and TRBJ1-1; D might be TRBD1 (6 bases). Germline V gene data show CDR1 as KGHSH and CDR2 as LQKENI. CDR3 length equals 14 residues. Trimming left V 0 bases short and J 5 bases short, with 10 bases between. The CDR3 loop is CASSPPHRATEAFF. The CDR3 DNA reads TGTGCCAGCTCACCACCTCACAGGGCGACTGAAGCTTTCTTT.

The chain uses TRBV9 and TRBJ2-1; TRBD2 matches 10 bases. Per germline, CDR1 SGDLS and CDR2 YYNGEE. CDR3 size: 15 residues. The J segment lost 15 bases and the V segment lost 3 bases, leaving 15 bases of the junction unmatched. The CDR3 loop is CASSATSGTSEVLFF. The CDR3 bases are TGTGCCAGCAGCGCCACTTCCGGGACTAGCGAAGTACTGTTCTTC.

The V gene is TRBV6-1, the J gene TRBJ2-1, with 8 bases aligning to TRBD2. CDR1 is MNHNS and CDR2 is SASEGT in the germline V gene. The trim removed 5 bases at V and 8 bases at J, leaving 8 bases unmatched. CDR3 length equals 14 residues. CDR3: CASSKTGGQDEQFF. The CDR3 nucleotides read TGTGCCAGCAGTAAGACGGGAGGGCAAGATGAGCAGTTCTTC.

The rearrangement uses TRBV11-2 and TRBJ1-1; possible D gene TRBD1, 5 bases. This CDR3 has 14 amino acids. Trimming shortened V by 5 bases and J by 3 bases, and 13 bases separated the two germline ends. Germline V CDR1 and CDR2: SGHAT, FQNNGV. The CDR3 region is CASSPGWGDTEAFF. The CDR3 nucleotides are TGTGCCAGCAGCCCTGGGTGGGGGGACACTGAAGCTTTCTTT.

The J gene is TRBJ1-1, the V gene TRBV11-2, with D perhaps TRBD1 (5 bases). From germline, CDR1 is SGHAT and CDR2 FQNNGV. V lost 1 base and J 1 base, leaving 16 bases between the germline ends. This CDR3 spans 17 amino acids. The CDR3 DNA follows: TGTGCCAGCAGCTTAGGGTTCAGGGTAGTCCGGAACACTGAAGCTTTCTTT. Translating gives CASSLGFRVVRNTEAFF. Together with reference TRBV11-2 and TRBJ1-1, the CDR3 gives the full variable domain: EAGVAQSPRYKIIEKRQSVAFWCNPISGHATLYWYQQILGQGPKLLIQFQNNGVVDDSQLPKDRFSAERLKGVDSTLKIQPAKLEDSAVYLCASSLGFRVVRNTEAFFGQGTRLTVV.

The rearrangement uses TRBV10-3 and TRBJ2-7; 9 bases align to TRBD2. V lost 6 bases and J lost 2; bases outside the gene matches: 8. Germline-derived CDR1 and CDR2 are ENHRY and SYGVKD. The CDR3 length is 15 residues. For the CDR3, the DNA is TGTGCCATCAGGGAGAGGGAGCGGGGGGCCTACGAGCAGTACTTC. This sequence encodes CAIRERERGAYEQYF.

The chain recombines TRBV7-9 with TRBJ2-2; D remains ambiguous. Deletions cut 6 bases from V and 0 bases from J, with 8 bases between. Germline CDR1 reads SEHNR; CDR2 reads FQNEAQ (reference sequence). The CDR3 is 14 amino acids. The CDR3 DNA sequence: TGTGCCAGCAGTTTTGGCCCGAACACCGGGGAGCTGTTTTTT. Its protein product is CASSFGPNTGELFF.